This T cell receptor (beta chain) was identified in a study of CD8 T cells in ankylosing spondylitis. The CDR3 contains 16 residues. The germline V gene has CDR1 SGDLS and CDR2 YYNGEE. The junction had 4 bases not matched to a gene; V was cut back by 2 bases and J by 1 base. This clonotype was seen repeatedly, ten times or more. One entry per CDR3 protein results from TCRdb running MiXCR on the 5' RACE reads. This table has about 15,000 distinct CDR3 sequences, 2.5% to 3% appearing once. This clonotype was sampled from a male donor with ankylosing spondylitis or in good health (not recorded which). V is TRBV9 and J is TRBJ2-2; TRBD1 agrees at 8 bases. Material for sequencing was blood, either unsorted or a sorted T cell fraction (not recorded which). The CDR3, as DNA: TGTGCCAGCAGCGTCGCAACAGGGGGGAACACCGGGGAGCTGTTTTTT. Translating gives CASSVATGGNTGELFF.